One sample yielded the 9 T cell receptor beta chains listed below, sequenced in a study of blood T cell repertoires in COVID-19. Using immunoSEQ multiplex PCR, the repertoire was profiled, and TCRdb retains in-frame clones only, with some absent. This sample carries about 260,000 clones, more than 85% of them seen once, and the ten largest clones take just over 2.5%. Sequencing input: peripheral blood. The receptor source for this set is a person aged 18-35 years with COVID-19, enrolled during active disease.

The chain recombines TRBV18 with TRBJ1-1, with TRBD1 as a possible D gene (6 bases). The germline CDR1 and CDR2 sequences are KGHSH and LQKENI. The CDR3 loop spans 16 amino acids. Trimming removed 4 bases from V and 4 bases from J, with 19 bases in between. The CDR3 region is CASSLTVGGGGTEAFF. The CDR3 nucleotides are TGTGCCAGCTCACTAACCGTGGGTGGGGGCGGCACTGAAGCTTTCTTT.

The chain is built from TRBV5-8 and TRBJ2-2, with a weak D call TRBD1 (6 bases). Trimming shortened V by 1 base and J by 7 bases, and 11 bases separated the two germline ends. This CDR3 region has 14 residues. Per germline, CDR1 SGHTS and CDR2 YDEGEE. This CDR3 is CASSLTGTSGELFF. The CDR3, as DNA: TGTGCCAGCAGCTTGACAGGGACCAGCGGGGAGCTGTTTTTT.

This clone was detected once. This rearrangement joins TRBV28 to TRBJ2-3, with D possibly matching TRBD1 (6 bases). Germline assignment: CDR1 MDHEN and CDR2 SYDVKM. The CDR3 covers 16 residues. The V end lost 5 bases, the J end lost 0 bases, and 15 bases lay between the germline ends. The CDR3 loop reads CASSATGTSSTDTQYF. The CDR3 DNA reads as TGTGCCAGCAGTGCAACCGGGACAAGTAGCACAGATACGCAGTATTTT.

The chain links TRBV7-9 to TRBJ2-5, with D possibly TRBD1 on 9 matching bases. Germline assignment: CDR1 SEHNR and CDR2 FQNEAQ (reference sequence). The CDR3 runs 16 residues. Trimming pared 6 bases from V and 5 bases from J, leaving 22 bases between. CDR3 DNA sequence: TGTGCCAGCAGTCCGGGGGTAGCGGGGACAGGGGAGACCCAGTACTTC. It yields the protein CASSPGVAGTGETQYF.

The rearrangement joins TRBV5-6 to TRBJ2-3; perhaps TRBD1 as D (5 bases). CDR3 length: 16 amino acids. Between the trimmed V and J ends, which lost 0 bases and 0 bases, there was a span of 11 bases. Germline CDR1 SGHDT, CDR2 YYEEEE. This CDR3 is CASSLAYSGSTDTQYF. The CDR3 region has the DNA TGTGCCAGCAGCTTGGCATATTCAGGGAGCACAGATACGCAGTATTTT.

This chain joins TRBV14 and TRBJ2-2; 12 bases align to TRBD2. V lost 5 bases and J lost 6; bases outside the gene matches: 4. This CDR3 comprises 15 residues. Germline lookup yields CDR1 SGHDN and CDR2 FVKESK. The CDR3 DNA reads as TGTGCCAGCAGCAAGACTAGCGGGAGCCCCGGGGAGCTGTTTTTT. Amino acid sequence: CASSKTSGSPGELFF.

The J gene is TRBJ2-2, the V gene TRBV13, with 10 bases fitting TRBD2. Germline V lookup: CDR1 PRHDT, CDR2 FYEKMQ (reference sequence). The CDR3 loop spans 16 amino acids. The V and J ends lost 5 bases and 4 bases, in that order; junction bases with no gene match: 7. CDR3 sequence reads: CASSPAAGGSTGELFF. The CDR3 region has the DNA TGTGCCAGCAGCCCGGCAGCGGGAGGGAGCACCGGGGAGCTGTTTTTT.

This clone occurred once. The chain has TRBV5-1 and TRBJ2-2, with a possible D match to TRBD1 (6 bases). In germline, CDR1 is SGHRS, CDR2 YFSETQ. This CDR3 contains 14 residues. The V end was cut by 6 bases, the J end by 6 bases, with 15 bases between. The CDR3 is CASTRDIGAGELFF. The CDR3 DNA follows: TGCGCCAGCACCCGGGACATCGGTGCCGGGGAGCTGTTTTTT. The full variable domain, rest sourced from reference TRBV5-1 and TRBJ2-2, is KAGVTQTPRYLIKTRGQQVTLSCSPISGHRSVSWYQQTPGQGLQFLFEYFSETQRNKGNFPGRFSGRQFSNSRSEMNVSTLELGDSALYLCASTRDIGAGELFFGEGSRLTVL.

V usage is TRBV25-1 and J usage is TRBJ1-1; unclear D gene. CDR1 MGHDK and CDR2 SYGVNS come from the germline V gene. This CDR3 is 13 amino acids long. V was cut by 6 bases and J by 1 base, with 9 bases left in between. The CDR3 bases are TGTGCCAGCAGCTTGACGGGGAACACTGAAGCTTTCTTT. It translates to CASSLTGNTEAFF.